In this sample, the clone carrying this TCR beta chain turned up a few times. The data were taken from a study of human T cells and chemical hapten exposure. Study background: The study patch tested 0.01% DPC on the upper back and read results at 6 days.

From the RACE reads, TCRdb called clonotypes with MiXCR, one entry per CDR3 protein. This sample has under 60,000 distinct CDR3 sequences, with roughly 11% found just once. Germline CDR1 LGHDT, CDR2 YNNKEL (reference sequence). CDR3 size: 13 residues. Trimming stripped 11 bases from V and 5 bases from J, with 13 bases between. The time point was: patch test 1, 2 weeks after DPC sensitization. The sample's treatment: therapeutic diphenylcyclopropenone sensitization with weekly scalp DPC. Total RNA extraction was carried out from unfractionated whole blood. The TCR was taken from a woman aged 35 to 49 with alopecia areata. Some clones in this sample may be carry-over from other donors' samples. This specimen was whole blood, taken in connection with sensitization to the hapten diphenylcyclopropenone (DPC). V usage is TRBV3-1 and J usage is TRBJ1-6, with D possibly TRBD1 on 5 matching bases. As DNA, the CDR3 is TGTGCCGCCCGGGGCAACAATAATTCACCCCTCCACTTT. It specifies CAARGNNNSPLHF.